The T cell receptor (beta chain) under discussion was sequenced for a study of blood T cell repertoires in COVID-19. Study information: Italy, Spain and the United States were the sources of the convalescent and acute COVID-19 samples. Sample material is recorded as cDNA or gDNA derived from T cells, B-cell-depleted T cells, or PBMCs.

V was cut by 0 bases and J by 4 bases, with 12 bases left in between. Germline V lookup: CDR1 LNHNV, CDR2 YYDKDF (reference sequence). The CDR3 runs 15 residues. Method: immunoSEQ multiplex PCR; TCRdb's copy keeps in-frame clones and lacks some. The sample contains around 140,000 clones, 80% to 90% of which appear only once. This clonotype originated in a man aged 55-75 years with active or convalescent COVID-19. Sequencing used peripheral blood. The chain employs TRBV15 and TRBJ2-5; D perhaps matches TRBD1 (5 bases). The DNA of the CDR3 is TGTGCCACCAGCAGAGATAGGGGTCTGGGAGAGACCCAGTACTTC. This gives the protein CATSRDRGLGETQYF.